The source of this T cell receptor beta chain is a study of T cell repertoires in cytomegalovirus infection. The wider study: Public TCR beta signatures provided an indication of both CMV infection and a matching HLA type.

Study-wide results and caveats: Dominating the ex vivo response were TCR beta clonotypes that were CMV-specific and HLA-C-restricted. Carriage of CMV together with the relevant HLA was identifiable through cumulative public TCR beta family frequency.

This CDR3 comprises 16 residues. Germline V lookup: CDR1 SGHVS, CDR2 FNYEAQ. After removal of 4 bases from V and 2 bases from J, the junction contained 8 bases not matched to a gene. TCRdb redid the calling of the reads with MiXCR, one entry per CDR3 protein. The data hold 450,000 to 550,000 distinct CDR3 sequences, with about 39% observed a single time. Comment on this clonotype: Its antigen is as yet unknown.

Specimen: cultured PBMCs, collected from culture after CMV antigen stimulation. The chain links TRBV7-6 to TRBJ2-3, with TRBD2 matching 8 bases. The clonotype comes from a human donor in good health (CMV status not recorded). Some clones in this sample may be carry-over from other donors' samples. For the CDR3, the DNA is TGTGCCAGCAGCTCACCTGTAGCGGGAACCACAGATACGCAGTATTTT. Residues: CASSSPVAGTTDTQYF.